This T cell receptor (beta chain) was recovered during a study of blood T cells in healthy people across ages. The germline V gene encodes CDR1 MNHNY and CDR2 SVGAGI (reference sequence). The J segment lost 7 bases and the V segment lost 6 bases, leaving 17 bases of the junction unmatched. The CDR3 loop spans 17 amino acids. A J-beta primer mix and a sample-barcoded 5' primer were used in a second PCR of roughly 6 to 12 cycles. TCRdb re-called the 5' RACE reads with MiXCR, one entry per CDR3 protein. The sample gives hundreds of thousands of distinct CDR3 sequences, about 30% of which show up once; about a sixth is in the top ten.

The TCR was taken from a woman older than 75 in good health. Sequenced input: blood. V gene TRBV6-6 combines with J gene TRBJ2-1; 8 nucleotides match TRBD2. Here the CDR3 reads CASRSSGSLPIYNEQFF. The CDR3 DNA sequence: TGTGCCAGCAGGTCCAGCGGGAGCCTCCCCATCTATAATGAGCAGTTCTTC.